These T cell receptor beta chains were read from a single sample in a study of somatic mutations in cytotoxic T cells in rheumatoid arthritis. Assay used: immunoSEQ multiplex PCR; TCRdb lists only in-frame clones, some missing. Altogether 15,000 or so clones are present, roughly four fifths being singletons, with the ten largest covering about 15%. The specimen was CD8+ T cells sorted from blood. All receptors come from a woman in her fifties or sixties with rheumatoid arthritis. Both conserved end residues are part of each CDR3. A D gene is named only where the DNA matches it firmly. Rows give clone size only sometimes, using once, few, many, or a class for an expanded clone.

>TRBV10-2|-|TRBJ2-1|-
TGCGCCAGCAGAACCACATGGGGGGCAGATGAGCAGTTCTTC
CASRTTWGADEQFF
>TRBV7-9|-|TRBJ2-1|TRBD2
TGTGCCAGCAGCGATGGACTAGCGGGCTACAATGAGCAGTTCTTC
CASSDGLAGYNEQFF
>TRBV29-1|-|TRBJ2-7|-
TGCAGCGCCGGCCTTGTGAACGAGCAGTACTTC
CSAGLVNEQYF
>TRBV10-3|-|TRBJ1-2|TRBD1
TGTGCCATCAGTGAGTCGTTGTCAGGGGGTGCTGGCTACACCTTC
CAISESLSGGAGYTF
>TRBV19|-|TRBJ1-1|-
TGTGCCAGTAGTATAGATCGGAGGGGCTGGACGGAAGCTTTCTTT
CASSIDRRGWTEAFF
>TRBV5-1|-|TRBJ2-7|-
TGCGCCAGCAGCTTCCCGGACAGCTACGAGCAGTACTTC
CASSFPDSYEQYF
>TRBV6-5|-|TRBJ2-1|TRBD2
TGTGCCAGCAGTTACTCCACTAGCGGACACAATGAGCAGTTCTTC
CASSYSTSGHNEQFF
>TRBV30|few|TRBJ2-2|TRBD1
TGTGCCTGGTCCGGGACAGGGGGCTCTTCAGAGCTGTTTTTT
CAWSGTGGSSELFF
>TRBV7-9|-|TRBJ1-1|-
TGTGCCAGCAGCTCTGATCCCGCCAGGGCGAACACTGAAGCTTTCTTT
CASSSDPARANTEAFF
>TRBV27|medium-sized|TRBJ2-1|-
TGTGCCAGCAGCCTATCCCGGGGCCTACTTAATGAGCAGTTCTTC
CASSLSRGLLNEQFF
>TRBV5-6|-|TRBJ1-2|TRBD1
TGTGCCAGCAGCTTGGGACGAACAGGGGGGAATGGCTACACCTTC
CASSLGRTGGNGYTF
>TRBV14|-|TRBJ2-1|-
TGTGCCAGCAGCCAAGATACAGTCACCGGACGCGAGCAGTTCTTC
CASSQDTVTGREQFF
>TRBV7-6|-|TRBJ1-1|-
TGTGCCAGCAGCCCTAGCTGGACCCTGATGAACACTGAAGCTTTCTTT
CASSPSWTLMNTEAFF
>TRBV11-2|-|TRBJ2-7|TRBD1
TGTGCCAGCAGCTTAGTTTTTGACAGGGTGTGGGTCTACGAGCAGTACTTC
CASSLVFDRVWVYEQYF
>TRBV7-9|-|TRBJ1-1|-
TGTGCCAGCAGCTCATCATTCGAAGCTTTCTTT
CASSSSFEAFF
>TRBV6-1|medium-sized|TRBJ1-6|-
TGTGCCAGCAGTCAAGCGACAGAGCGTAATTCACCCCTCCACTTT
CASSQATERNSPLHF
>TRBV7-2|-|TRBJ2-7|-
TGTGCCAGCAGCTTACCACCCTACGAGCAGTACTTC
CASSLPPYEQYF
>TRBV9|once|TRBJ1-1|-
TGTGCCAGCAGCGATTTCGACAGTAACACTGAAGCTTTCTTT
CASSDFDSNTEAFF
>TRBV6-1|-|TRBJ2-1|-
TGTGCCGCTAGCCTATCCTACAATGAGCAGTTCTTC
CAASLSYNEQFF
>TRBV7-9|-|TRBJ2-7|TRBD1
TGTGCCAGCAGCGACCCGGGACAGGGTTCCTACGAGCAGTACTTC
CASSDPGQGSYEQYF
>TRBV25-1|-|TRBJ1-2|TRBD1
TGTGCCAGCAGTACAGGGGATGGCTACACCTTC
CASSTGDGYTF
>TRBV2|-|TRBJ2-1|-
TGTGCCAGCAGTTCCTCCCGTTACAATGAGCAGTTCTTC
CASSSSRYNEQFF
>TRBV2|-|TRBJ1-5|-
TGTGCCAGCAGTGAGAGGAGGGTGGGCAATCAGCCCCAGCATTTT
CASSERRVGNQPQHF
>TRBV27|-|TRBJ2-1|TRBD2
TGTGCCAGCATTGAGACAGCCCGGACTAGCGGGAGGGGCAATGAGCAGTTCTTC
CASIETARTSGRGNEQFF
>TRBV30|-|TRBJ1-1|-
TGTGCCTGGAGAGAAGTTGGGAACACTGAAGCTTTCTTT
CAWREVGNTEAFF
>TRBV6-6|-|TRBJ2-1|-
TGTGCCAGCAGCCCCACGACTATTTTAAATGAGCAGTTCTTC
CASSPTTILNEQFF
>TRBV5-1|-|TRBJ2-7|TRBD2
TGCGCCAGCAGCACGGGACTAGCGGGAGGGCCCGACGAGCAGTACTTC
CASSTGLAGGPDEQYF
>TRBV14|-|TRBJ2-1|-
TGTGCCAGCAGCCAAGTGCTAGCAGGCGCCTACAATGAGCAGTTCTTC
CASSQVLAGAYNEQFF
>TRBV27|-|TRBJ2-3|TRBD1
TGTGCCAGCAGTCCAGGGACAGGTGGAAGGACGCAGTATTTT
CASSPGTGGRTQYF
>TRBV2|-|TRBJ2-1|TRBD2
TGTGCCAGCAGTGTAGCGGGAGGGCCTTACAATGAGCAGTTCTTC
CASSVAGGPYNEQFF
>TRBV7-9|-|TRBJ2-3|TRBD2
TGTGCCAGCAGCACTCAAGCGGGGGTGGAGACAGATACGCAGTATTTT
CASSTQAGVETDTQYF
>TRBV7-6|-|TRBJ2-2|-
TGTGCCAGCAGCTTAAAGGGAAACCGGGAGCTGTTTTTT
CASSLKGNRELFF
>TRBV7-9|-|TRBJ1-3|-
TGTGCCAGCAGCTTAGTCAGCCCTGGAAACACCATATATTTT
CASSLVSPGNTIYF
>TRBV4-1|-|TRBJ1-2|TRBD1
TGCGCCAGCAGCCAAGATTCAGGAGTTCGGACAGGGGATTATGGCTACACCTTC
CASSQDSGVRTGDYGYTF
>TRBV29-1|medium-sized|TRBJ2-3|-
TGCAGCGTTGTCCAGGGAGACCGGGACTCTAAGACAGATACGCAGTATTTT
CSVVQGDRDSKTDTQYF
>TRBV6-1|-|TRBJ2-1|TRBD1
TGTGCCAGCAGGGAAGGGACAGGGTCAACCGATGAGCAGTTCTTC
CASREGTGSTDEQFF
>TRBV4-2|-|TRBJ2-5|TRBD2
TGTGCCAGCAGCCAAGATTTAGAACTAGCGGGGCAGGAGACCCAGTACTTC
CASSQDLELAGQETQYF
>TRBV5-4|-|TRBJ2-7|TRBD2
TGTGCCAGCAGCTTCGGACTAGCGGGGGGGCGACCCTACGAGCAGTACTTC
CASSFGLAGGRPYEQYF
>TRBV5-6|-|TRBJ2-7|-
TGTGCCAGCAGTCTGAGCTCCTACGAGCAGTACTTC
CASSLSSYEQYF
>TRBV27|-|TRBJ2-3|-
TGTGCCAGCAGCTCAGGTGGGGGTTTCACAGATACGCAGTATTTT
CASSSGGGFTDTQYF
>TRBV2|-|TRBJ1-2|TRBD1
TGTGCCAGCAGTGAAATGTTGGGACAGACTTATGGCTACACCTTC
CASSEMLGQTYGYTF
>TRBV18|-|TRBJ1-1|-
TGTGCCAGCTCACCACCGGACAGAGGCTACACTGAAGCTTTCTTT
CASSPPDRGYTEAFF
>TRBV5-1|-|TRBJ2-2|TRBD1
TGCGCCAGCCGCCAGTTGGTCGGGACAGTGAACACCGGGGAGCTGTTTTTT
CASRQLVGTVNTGELFF
>TRBV19|few|TRBJ2-7|TRBD2
TGTGCCAGTAGTCCGGCCGGGGGGGACTGGAGCTCCTACGAGCAGTACTTC
CASSPAGGDWSSYEQYF
>TRBV7-9|-|TRBJ2-3|-
TGTGCCAGCAGCTTGACAGACACAGATACGCAGTATTTT
CASSLTDTDTQYF
>TRBV21-1|-|TRBJ2-5|-
TGTGCCAGCAGCAGCCCCCTGCTACAAGAGACCCAGTACTTC
CASSSPLLQETQYF